A single T cell receptor (beta chain) is shown here with its context. The antigen is not known. The CDR3 spans 15 residues. For the second PCR, which ran for roughly 7 to 11 cycles, a sample-barcoded 5' primer and a J-beta primer mix were used. TCRdb re-analysed the 5' RACE reads in MiXCR, keeping a single row per CDR3 protein. The table has about 1.4 million distinct CDR3 sequences, roughly 64% seen once. The data originate from a study of blood T cells in healthy people across ages. Study outcomes and limitations: Naive T cell percentage and TCR beta diversity correlated strongly. A roughly linear fall in TCR beta diversity per million T cells was seen with increasing age. Because donor CMV status was unknown, expanded clonotype changes were possibly confounded.

The sequencing input was blood. The TCR comes from a man aged 18 to 30 in good health. The gene calls are TRBV21-1 and TRBJ1-5; the table's TRBD1 call for D was not verified on the DNA. TRBV21-1 has pseudogene status. CDR3 sequence (DNA): TGTGCCAGCAGCAAAGTGAGACAGTACAATCAGCCCCAGCATTTT. Translated, it gives CASSKVRQYNQPQHF.